This passage covers 24 T cell receptor beta chains from one sample sequenced in a study of shared clonotypes between healthy human individuals. Naive CD8 cells lacked CD45RO and underwent positive selection for CCR7, leaving out terminally differentiated effector memory CD45RA+ cells. Clones were sequenced by immunoSEQ multiplex PCR, and TCRdb holds only the in-frame ones, with some missing. The sample records about 550,000 clones, 95% to 96% being singletons. Material: naive CD8+ T cells sorted from blood. The receptors shown here come from a woman in her 30s in good health.

The V call is TRBV27, the J call TRBJ2-3, with 7 bases lining up with TRBD2. Looked up from germline, CDR1 is MNHEY and CDR2 is SMNVEV (reference sequence). V lost 5 bases to trimming and J lost 4 bases; unmatched junction nucleotides: 9. The CDR3 runs 15 residues. The DNA for the CDR3 is TGTGCCAGCAGTCCCAGCGGGAATCGCGCAGATACGCAGTATTTT. Amino acids: CASSPSGNRADTQYF.

CDR3 sequence reads: CASSYGSEETQYF. The CDR3, as DNA: TGTGCCAGCAGCTACGGCTCAGAAGAGACCCAGTACTTC. The chain uses TRBV7-9 and TRBJ2-5, with D uncertain. CDR3 length: 13 amino acids. Per germline, CDR1 SEHNR and CDR2 FQNEAQ (reference sequence). Trimming stripped 4 bases from V and 3 bases from J, with 9 bases between.

The chain carries TRBV19 and TRBJ2-5; D is unclear. The last part of the DNA fits TRBJ2-7 better; the J call may be wrong. Germline CDR1 reads LNHDA; CDR2 reads SQIVND (reference sequence). This CDR3 comprises 14 residues. CDR3 region: CASSMLASSGEQYF. CDR3 sequence (DNA): TGTGCCAGTAGTATGCTGGCGTCCTCGGGCGAGCAGTACTTC.

V is TRBV6-5 and J is TRBJ2-1; possibly TRBD2 for D (5 bases). The CDR3 runs to 13 residues. V lost 8 bases, J lost 1 base, and 9 bases lay in between. Looked up from germline, CDR1 is MNHEY and CDR2 is SVGAGI. CDR3 nucleotides: TGTGCCAGCGGGAGTGTATCCTACAATGAGCAGTTCTTC. This codes for CASGSVSYNEQFF.

This clone was seen only once. This sequence joins TRBV28 and TRBJ2-5; D remains unclear. Germline V CDR1 and CDR2: MDHEN, SYDVKM. Trimming left V 6 bases short and J 5 bases short, with 16 bases between. The CDR3 contains 14 residues. The CDR3 nucleotides are TGTGCCAGCAGCTCGCCGGGCAGTCTGGAGACCCAGTACTTC. It is translated as CASSSPGSLETQYF.

The gene calls are TRBV13 and TRBJ2-3; 7 nucleotides agree with TRBD2. Trimming removed 5 bases from V and 4 bases from J; junction bases left unmatched: 12. CDR1 PRHDT and CDR2 FYEKMQ come from the germline V gene (reference sequence). The CDR3 runs to 16 residues. The CDR3 loop is CASSLVGTGGSDTQYF. The CDR3 DNA follows: TGTGCCAGCAGCCTCGTAGGGACGGGAGGATCAGATACGCAGTATTTT.

This clone was counted a single time. The CDR3: CASSEGRIAGAYNEQFF. The DNA of the CDR3 is TGTGCCAGCAGTGAGGGGCGGATAGCGGGGGCCTACAATGAGCAGTTCTTC. The J gene is TRBJ2-1, the V gene TRBV2; 9 bases line up with TRBD2. Losses at the gene ends were 3 bases for V and 2 bases for J; bases not matched to a gene: 8. CDR1 SNHLY and CDR2 FYNNEI come from the germline V gene. This CDR3 contains 17 residues.

The chain employs TRBV4-1 and TRBJ2-7, with D tentatively TRBD2 (6 bases). Germline V CDR1 and CDR2: MGHRA, YSYEKL. This CDR3 is 16 amino acids long. V shed 5 bases and J shed 3 bases, with 20 bases lying between them. Written as DNA, the CDR3 is TGCGCCAGCAGCTCCCCGCCCGCCGGGGGAGACTACGAGCAGTACTTC. Its protein is CASSSPPAGGDYEQYF.

The chain is built from TRBV19 and TRBJ1-1; D unresolved. Trimming took off 3 bases at V and 0 bases at J, with 8 bases between the two ends. Germline V gives CDR1 LNHDA, CDR2 SQIVND (reference sequence). This CDR3 spans 14 amino acids. This CDR3 is CASSIGSMNTEAFF. The CDR3 DNA is TGTGCCAGTAGTATTGGATCTATGAACACTGAAGCTTTCTTT.

V gene TRBV11-2 combines with J gene TRBJ2-2, with 9 nucleotides matching TRBD2. Germline CDR1 is SGHAT and CDR2 is FQNNGV. The CDR3 spans 14 residues. The trim removed 7 bases at V and 4 bases at J, leaving 4 bases unmatched. CDR3: CASTQREVTGELFF. DNA of the CDR3: TGTGCCAGCACCCAGCGGGAGGTCACCGGGGAGCTGTTTTTT.

With regard to this clone: In this CDR3 the conserved last residue, phenylalanine or tryptophan, is missing, so a read error is likely. The DNA is left out, because the CDR3 cannot be placed on it with certainty; the CDR3 is given as TCRdb lists it. J is TRBJ1-2 and V is TRBV7-9. Germline V gives CDR1 SEHNR, CDR2 FQNEAQ (reference sequence). The CDR3 is 14 residues long, counting both termini. The CDR3 sequence: CASSLPLREDPSVY.

The rearrangement links TRBV11-1 to TRBJ2-3; D is tentatively TRBD1 or TRBD2 (5 bases each). The V gene's germline CDR1 is SGHAT and CDR2 FQDESV (reference sequence). CDR3 size: 15 residues. V was clipped by 2 bases and J by 5 bases, with 14 bases between them. CDR3 region: CASSLTIGTRDTQYF. Written as DNA, the CDR3 is TGTGCCAGCAGCTTAACGATAGGGACCAGAGATACGCAGTATTTT.

The J gene is TRBJ2-7, the V gene TRBV28, with TRBD2 matching over 8 bases. Trimming at V came to 5 bases and at J to 0 bases, leaving 15 bases not matched to a gene. The germline gives CDR1 MDHEN, CDR2 SYDVKM. The CDR3 covers 18 residues. The CDR3 DNA is TGTGCCAGCAGTCCCTTTTCGGGAGGGAAAATTAGCTCCTACGAGCAGTACTTC. Protein sequence: CASSPFSGGKISSYEQYF.

This chain links TRBV9 with TRBJ2-5; 7 nucleotides line up with TRBD2. Germline assignment: CDR1 SGDLS and CDR2 YYNGEE. V gave up 4 bases and J gave up 6 bases; unmatched junction bases: 12. The CDR3 contains 15 residues. CDR3 sequence reads: CASSPFEGGPKTQYF. CDR3 nucleotides: TGTGCCAGCAGCCCCTTTGAGGGAGGGCCTAAGACCCAGTACTTC. The complete variable domain, with remaining parts taken from reference TRBV9 and TRBJ2-5, reads DSGVTQTPKHLITATGQRVTLRCSPRSGDLSVYWYQQSLDQGLQFLIQYYNGEERAKGNILERFSAQQFPDLHSELNLSSLELGDSALYFCASSPFEGGPKTQYFGPGTRLLVL.

This clone was recorded only once. The rearrangement joins TRBV27 to TRBJ2-1; TRBD1 aligns across 7 bases. The germline gives CDR1 MNHEY, CDR2 SMNVEV (reference sequence). Unmatched junction bases numbered 8, after V lost 1 base and J lost 8 bases. CDR3 length: 15 amino acids. CDR3 in DNA: TGTGCCAGCAGTTTATTCTTGTCAGGGGGTCATGAGCAGTTCTTC. This encodes CASSLFLSGGHEQFF.

The chain is built from TRBV27 and TRBJ2-7; D uncertain. The CDR3 covers 12 residues. Germline CDR1 MNHEY, CDR2 SMNVEV (reference sequence). Trimming removed 6 bases at V and 0 bases at J, with 6 bases between. The CDR3 spells CASRPHSYEQYF. The CDR3 region has the DNA TGTGCCAGCAGACCTCACTCCTACGAGCAGTACTTC.

J is TRBJ1-5 and V is TRBV28; D is undetermined. V was shortened by 8 bases and J by 3 bases, with 14 bases between the two germline ends. The CDR3 totals 14 residues. Germline lookup yields CDR1 MDHEN and CDR2 SYDVKM. CDR3 bases: TGTGCCAGCGGATCCCTGAGCCCCAATCAGCCCCAGCATTTT. Its protein product is CASGSLSPNQPQHF.

The V call is TRBV19, the J call TRBJ2-7; 9 bases align to TRBD1. This CDR3 region has 13 residues. The V gene end was trimmed by 10 bases and the J gene end by 0 bases; junction bases not matched to a gene: 4. Germline CDR1 reads LNHDA; CDR2 reads SQIVND (reference sequence). CDR3 DNA sequence: TGTGCCACCACGGGACAGGGCTCCTACGAGCAGTACTTC. It is translated as CATTGQGSYEQYF.

V is TRBV28 and J is TRBJ2-1; D tentatively reads TRBD1 or TRBD2 (5 bases each). This CDR3 contains 13 residues. Trimming shortened V by 1 base and J by 9 bases, and 10 bases separated the two germline ends. The germline CDR1 and CDR2 sequences are MDHEN and SYDVKM. In DNA, the CDR3 is TGTGCCAGCAGTTTATCCGGGACGAGTGAGCAGTTCTTC. It specifies CASSLSGTSEQFF. The complete variable domain, with remaining parts taken from reference TRBV28 and TRBJ2-1, reads DVKVTQSSRYLVKRTGEKVFLECVQDMDHENMFWYRQDPGLGLRLIYFSYDVKMKEKGDIPEGYSVSREKKERFSLILESASTNQTSMYLCASSLSGTSEQFFGPGTRLTVL.

The chain carries TRBV28 and TRBJ2-5; D unclear. Germline V gene lookup returns CDR1 MDHEN and CDR2 SYDVKM. This CDR3 is 14 amino acids long. The V end was cut by 4 bases, the J end by 5 bases, with 14 bases between. CDR3 residues: CASSSHQEVETQYF. Written as DNA, the CDR3 is TGTGCCAGCAGTTCCCACCAAGAAGTTGAGACCCAGTACTTC.

This clone was picked up one time. The chain links TRBV13 to TRBJ1-5, with D uncertain. Germline-derived CDR1 and CDR2 are PRHDT and FYEKMQ (reference sequence). Trimming took 3 bases from V and 0 from J, leaving 6 bases between them. The CDR3 consists of 14 residues. The CDR3 loop reads CASSLGDSNQPQHF. In DNA, the CDR3 is TGTGCCAGCAGCTTGGGTGATAGCAATCAGCCCCAGCATTTT. The entire variable domain, with the rest obtained from reference TRBV13 and TRBJ1-5, is as follows: AAGVIQSPRHLIKEKRETATLKCYPIPRHDTVYWYQQGPGQDPQFLISFYEKMQSDKGSIPDRFSAQQFSDYHSELNMSSLELGDSALYFCASSLGDSNQPQHFGDGTRLSIL.

This chain uses TRBV9 with TRBJ2-1, with 7 bases identical to TRBD2. Germline V CDR1 and CDR2: SGDLS, YYNGEE. Germline trimming cut 3 bases from V and 0 bases from J; bases unmatched to any gene: 3. This CDR3 has 15 amino acids. The CDR3 protein is CASSGEGRSYNEQFF. The CDR3 bases are TGTGCCAGCAGCGGGGAGGGCCGCTCCTACAATGAGCAGTTCTTC.

The chain joins TRBV7-9 to TRBJ2-7; TRBD1 matches 9 bases. Germline V gene data show CDR1 as SEHNR and CDR2 as FQNEAQ (reference sequence). J gave up 4 bases and V 6 bases, and 7 bases lay outside the gene matches. The CDR3 extends over 14 amino acids. The CDR3 DNA is TGTGCCAGCAGTTCGGGACAGGGTTTGTACGAGCAGTACTTC. It specifies CASSSGQGLYEQYF.

This rearrangement joins TRBV28 to TRBJ1-1; D is possibly TRBD1 (6 bases). Germline CDR1 MDHEN, CDR2 SYDVKM. V was shortened by 4 bases and J by 0 bases, with 15 bases between the two germline ends. This CDR3 comprises 16 residues. CDR3 sequence (DNA): TGTGCCAGCAGTTCATTGATTCAGGGGTTGAACACTGAAGCTTTCTTT. Its translation: CASSSLIQGLNTEAFF. Complete variable domain (other parts from reference TRBV28 and TRBJ1-1): DVKVTQSSRYLVKRTGEKVFLECVQDMDHENMFWYRQDPGLGLRLIYFSYDVKMKEKGDIPEGYSVSREKKERFSLILESASTNQTSMYLCASSSLIQGLNTEAFFGQGTRLTVV.